Following are 7 T cell receptor beta chains from one sample sequenced in a study of blood T cell repertoires in COVID-19. Measured with immunoSEQ multiplex PCR; TCRdb has only the in-frame clones, and not every one. The sample records about 80,000 clones, roughly four fifths being singletons. The sequenced material came from peripheral blood. The receptors were sampled from a man in his sixties or seventies with active or convalescent COVID-19.

Comments on this clone: This same CDR3 is encoded by further DNA sequences in the sample. The chain is built from TRBV7-3 and TRBJ2-1; TRBD2 agrees at 9 bases. With 1 base clipped from V and 5 bases from J, the junction kept 3 bases outside the gene matches. Germline CDR1 SGHTA, CDR2 FQGTGA. CDR3 length: 15 amino acids. The CDR3 reads CASSLNSGGNNEQFF. CDR3 DNA: TGTGCCAGCAGCTTAAATAGCGGGGGTAACAATGAGCAGTTCTTC.

V gene TRBV6-1 combines with J gene TRBJ1-5; D gene ambiguous. Deletions cut 3 bases from V and 3 bases from J, with 9 bases between. Germline V CDR1 and CDR2: MNHNS, SASEGT. The CDR3 contains 14 residues. In nucleotides, the CDR3 is TGTGCCAGCAGTGAGTTCCCGGTCAATCAGCCCCAGCATTTT. Protein product: CASSEFPVNQPQHF.

The chain employs TRBV11-3 and TRBJ1-3; D perhaps matches TRBD1 (6 bases). CDR1 is SGHNT, CDR2 YENEEA, per germline. Trimming removed 1 base at V and 0 bases at J, with 10 bases between. The CDR3 has 16 residues. Here the CDR3 reads CASSLGGQISGNTIYF. CDR3 nucleotides: TGTGCCAGCAGCTTAGGGGGACAAATCTCTGGAAACACCATATATTTT.

The chain is built from TRBV18 and TRBJ2-7; perhaps TRBD1 as D (6 bases). Looked up from germline, CDR1 is KGHSH and CDR2 is LQKENI. The CDR3 runs to 16 residues. With 5 bases removed from V and 4 bases from J, the gap between germline ends came to 21 bases. The chain's CDR3 is CASSIQRQAMGYEQYF. In DNA, the CDR3 is TGTGCCAGCTCAATACAACGACAGGCGATGGGGTACGAGCAGTACTTC.

In its sample, this clone was seen once. The chain links TRBV15 to TRBJ1-6; D might be TRBD1 (5 bases). The length of the CDR3 is 15 residues. Trimming removed 0 bases at V and 8 bases at J, with 11 bases between. Germline V lookup: CDR1 LNHNV, CDR2 YYDKDF (reference sequence). The CDR3 nucleotides read TGTGCCACCAGCAGAGATCAGGGCATGGATTCACCCCTCCACTTT. Translated, it gives CATSRDQGMDSPLHF.

The gene calls are TRBV29-1 and TRBJ1-4; a possible D gene is TRBD1 (6 bases). Germline assignment: CDR1 SQVTM and CDR2 ANQGSEA. The CDR3 extends over 11 amino acids. V dropped 7 bases and J dropped 8 bases, with 11 bases sitting between them. The CDR3 sequence: CSGDKGEKLFF. In DNA, the CDR3 is TGCAGCGGGGACAAGGGGGAAAAACTGTTTTTT.

This clone came up a few times. The J gene is TRBJ1-2, the V gene TRBV6-5, with D possibly TRBD1 on 5 matching bases. The germline V gene encodes CDR1 MNHEY and CDR2 SVGAGI. The V and J ends lost 2 bases and 4 bases respectively, with 8 bases between them. This CDR3 comprises 13 residues. As DNA, the CDR3 is TGTGCCAGCAGTTACGGGGGGTCCTATGGCTACACCTTC. Protein sequence: CASSYGGSYGYTF.